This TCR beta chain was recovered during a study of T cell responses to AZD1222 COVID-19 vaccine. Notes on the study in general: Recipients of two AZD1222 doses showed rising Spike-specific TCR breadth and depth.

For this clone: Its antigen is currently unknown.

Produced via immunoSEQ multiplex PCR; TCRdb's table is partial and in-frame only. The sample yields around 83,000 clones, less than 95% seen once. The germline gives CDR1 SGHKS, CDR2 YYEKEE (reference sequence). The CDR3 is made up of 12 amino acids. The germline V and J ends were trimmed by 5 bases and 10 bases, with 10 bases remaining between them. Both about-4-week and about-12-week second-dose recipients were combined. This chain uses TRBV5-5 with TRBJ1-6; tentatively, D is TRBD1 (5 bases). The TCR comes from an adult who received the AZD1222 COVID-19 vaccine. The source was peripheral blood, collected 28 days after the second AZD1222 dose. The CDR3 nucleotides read TGTGCCAGCAGTAGGGGCGGATCACCCCTCCACTTT. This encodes CASSRGGSPLHF.